This T cell receptor (beta chain) was identified in a study of shared clonotypes between healthy human individuals (dated by TCRdb to the early 2020s). Background on the whole study: The cohort comprised a couple of women and a few men aged 18 to 49 years. To increase sequencing depth and limit assay-specific biases, TCR repertoire library preparation and sequencing were carried out by different laboratories using diverse techniques. To estimate repertoire size and how much clonotypes are shared between individuals, the study performed deep sequencing of blood TCR repertoires from roughly five healthy adults. Between about 0.94 and 8.9 billion PBMCs per donor were obtained by leukapheresis. For each donor, three plates each were used for CD4 naive and CD4 memory, two plates were used for CD8 naive, and one plate was used for CD8 memory.

Relative to germline, V is 3 bases shorter and J is 0 bases shorter, with 9 bases between their ends. The germline V gene supplies CDR1 SGHAT and CDR2 FQNNGV. The CDR3 spans 15 residues, from the cysteine through the phenylalanine. Only the CDR3 DNA is retained, 45 bases long and in frame from the first base. As regards this clone: Its antigen remains undetermined. It has no much larger one-base neighbor in the sample; base qualities were not kept.

Using the deep immunoSEQ assay, multiplex PCR amplified TCR CDR3 regions from genomic DNA. Extracted genomic DNA from each cell subset was spread evenly across all wells of several immunoSEQ 96-well plates, with each plate serving as a replicate. For sorted subsets, each replicate PCR was loaded with 200 ng genomic DNA, equivalent to 30,000 or so T cell genomes. Purified libraries were quantified with a Qubit 3.0 fluorometer, sized on a Bioanalyzer 2100, and re-quantified with the KAPA Library Quantification kit. Every immunoSEQ 96-well plate was sequenced on a dedicated single-read 150-cycle Illumina NextSeq 550 flow cell. The authors processed their data as follows. Because the immunoSEQ output included only junctional sequences and no quality scores, the filtering could not be the same as the filtering used for full-length reads. Sequences were annotated with PyIR, a Python wrapper for IgBLAST v1.9, using IMGT germline references to assign V/J genes and CDR3. Reads were removed for weak V/J assignments (E-value above 1e-6), missing CDR3, stop codons, out-of-frame junctions, or ambiguous translated residues. V3J clonotypes were defined by identical inferred V gene, J gene, and CDR3 amino acid sequence. Percentage overlap between repertoires was calculated by dividing the number of shared unique clonotypes by the size of the smaller repertoire. Three approaches were used to assess repertoire richness: RTK rarefaction, the Chao1 estimator, and Recon v2.1 estimates of unobserved clonotypes. OLGA was used to compute generation probabilities for all TCRbeta clonotypes that the gDNA method yielded from four donors. TCRdb took over this immuneACCESS table, retaining in-frame rearrangements with V and J assigned. Such tables are incomplete; in checked studies, under half of the missing clones stem from an unresolved V gene, and the remainder is unexplained. Clonal size and the V and J genes are those of that table, whereas D and trimming came from the DNA. Recorded for this sample are 550,000 to 800,000 clones; roughly 70% of them occurred a single time. Under 2% of the sample rests with the top ten.

On the study overall, not on this receptor specifically: Naive subsets generally had larger estimated clonotype richness than memory subsets did. When a few donors were compared, the shared fraction of clonotypes was around 5% for naive CD4, about 4% for naive CD8, 2.3% for memory CD4, and 0.4% for memory CD8. The genetic and exposure-history diversity represented was limited by the small number of donors. Compared with non-shared clonotypes, clonotypes shared by all four sorted-subset donors had higher generation probabilities. Pairwise subsampling led to the expectation that sequencing depth would affect the degree of clonotype sharing among donors. Sampling was restricted to blood, and TCR repertoires in tissue are likely to differ from TCR repertoires in blood. Even with the large sequencing depth, rarefaction of the sorted-subset datasets indicated that sequencing was incomplete.

Donors were healthy HIV-negative adults with no recently reported acute infections or vaccinations. All donors were Caucasian adults living in Nashville, Tennessee, USA. CD4+ T cells were enriched by magnetic negative selection; naive cells were then positively selected on CD45RA, and the negative fraction formed the memory subset. Blood was obtained by leukapheresis, after which PBMCs were separated by Ficoll-Histopaque density gradient centrifugation and cryopreserved in liquid nitrogen vapor phase. Analytical flow cytometry was used to check the purity and quantity of each magnetically sorted T cell population. Genomic DNA was isolated from each sorted fraction and quantified by UV absorbance on a Nanodrop 2000c.

The sample taken for sequencing was memory CD4+ T cells sorted from blood. According to the study, the label for this sample's cell subset or site signals: CD45RA-negative fraction. The sequence derives from a woman younger than 45 in good health. The V and J segments used are TRBV11-2 and TRBJ1-3; the D segment could be TRBD1, given 5 matching bases. The nucleotide sequence is given as TGTGCCAGCAGCTTTCAGGGCCACTCTGGAAACACCATATATTTT. Translated, this gives CASSFQGHSGNTIYF.